The 23 T cell receptor beta chains below all came from one sample that was sequenced in a study of PD-L1 blockade in urothelial cancer. Time point indicated: pretreatment peripheral blood. Method: immunoSEQ multiplex PCR; TCRdb's copy keeps in-frame clones and lacks some. The sample lists 60,000 to 65,000 clones; around 86% were seen once. The sample consisted of PBMCs, taken around atezolizumab (anti-PD-L1) treatment. The source of these receptors is an older man with urothelial cancer.

CDR3 region: CASSLAGGTTLYSYEQYF. CDR3 bases: TGTGCCAGCAGCTTAGCGGGGGGGACTACCTTGTACTCCTACGAGCAGTACTTC. This chain uses TRBV7-9 with TRBJ2-7, with 7 bases identical to TRBD2. The CDR3 runs 18 residues. J was trimmed by 0 bases and V by 0 bases; bases with no gene match: 11. CDR1 and CDR2 (germline): SEHNR, FQNEAQ (reference sequence).

This sequence joins TRBV7-9 and TRBJ2-6; no firm D call. Germline CDR1 is SEHNR and CDR2 is FQNEAQ (reference sequence). V dropped 5 bases and J dropped 0 bases, with 5 bases sitting between them. The CDR3 length is 14 residues. CDR3 residues: CASSTSSGANVLTF. Here the CDR3 DNA reads TGTGCCAGCAGCACCAGCTCTGGGGCCAACGTCCTGACTTTC.

The rearrangement uses TRBV19 and TRBJ2-7; 13 bases align to TRBD2. There are 15 residues in the CDR3. Trimming cost V 6 bases and J 5 bases; bases outside gene matches: 7. From germline, CDR1 is LNHDA and CDR2 SQIVND (reference sequence). The CDR3 reads CASSRTSGSVDEQYF. For the CDR3, the DNA is TGTGCCAGTAGCCGGACTAGCGGGAGTGTGGACGAGCAGTACTTC.

The genes are TRBV11-2 and TRBJ2-1; D might be TRBD2 (6 bases). Trimming left V 2 bases short and J 5 bases short, with 16 bases between. The length of the CDR3 is 16 residues. CDR1 and CDR2 from the germline V gene are SGHAT and FQNNGV. The CDR3 bases are TGTGCCAGCAGCTTAAGGGGTAGCGGACTCAACAATGAGCAGTTCTTC. Its translation is CASSLRGSGLNNEQFF.

The count of this clone is one. The rearrangement uses TRBV19 and TRBJ1-5; D might be TRBD1 (5 bases). Germline CDR1 is LNHDA and CDR2 is SQIVND (reference sequence). The CDR3 sequence is 15 residues long. The V end lost 3 bases, the J end lost 2 bases, and 11 bases lay between the germline ends. CDR3: CASSMGREGNQPQHF. The CDR3 DNA follows: TGTGCCAGTAGTATGGGCAGGGAGGGCAATCAGCCCCAGCATTTT. Full variable domain (rest looked up from reference TRBV19 and TRBJ1-5): DGGITQSPKYLFRKEGQNVTLSCEQNLNHDAMYWYRQDPGQGLRLIYYSQIVNDFQKGDIAEGYSVSREKKESFPLTVTSAQKNPTAFYLCASSMGREGNQPQHFGDGTRLSIL.

The chain combines TRBV5-8 with TRBJ2-4; tentatively, D is TRBD1 (5 bases). CDR1 and CDR2 from the germline V gene are SGHTS and YDEGEE. The V end was cut by 2 bases, the J end by 9 bases, with 15 bases between. The CDR3 has 14 amino acids. The CDR3 bases are TGTGCCAGCAGCTTAGTGGTAGGGGCCCGCATTCAGTACTTC. It translates to CASSLVVGARIQYF.

The gene calls are TRBV21-1 and TRBJ1-1; the listed D gene, TRBD1, was not tested against the DNA. TRBV21-1 is listed as a pseudogene. The CDR3 runs 16 residues. CDR3: CASSKEGCRENTEAFF. The CDR3 DNA reads TGTGCCAGCAGCAAAGAGGGGTGCAGGGAGAACACTGAAGCTTTCTTT.

The CDR3 coding sequence is TGTGCCAGCTCACCAAAGCTAGCGGGTAGCACAGATACGCAGTATTTT. Residues: CASSPKLAGSTDTQYF. The rearrangement uses TRBV18 and TRBJ2-3; 8 nucleotides align to TRBD2. In germline, CDR1 is KGHSH, CDR2 LQKENI. V dropped 2 bases and J dropped 0; count of bases not matched to a gene: 4. The CDR3 is made up of 16 amino acids. The whole variable domain, remainder taken from reference TRBV18 and TRBJ2-3, is NAGVMQNPRHLVRRRGQEARLRCSPMKGHSHVYWYRQLPEEGLKFMVYLQKENIIDESGMPKERFSAEFPKEGPSILRIQQVVRGDSAAYFCASSPKLAGSTDTQYFGPGTRLTVL.

CDR3 nucleotide sequence: TGTGCCAGCAGCCCTAAAGCGGGAGCCCAAGAGACCCAGTACTTC. Its translation is CASSPKAGAQETQYF. J is TRBJ2-5 and V is TRBV5-4, with TRBD2 identical over 8 bases. This CDR3 region has 15 residues. With 4 bases clipped from V and 1 base from J, the junction kept 6 bases outside the gene matches. Germline CDR1 reads SGHNT; CDR2 reads YYREEE (reference sequence).

This clone has just a few counts. The chain recombines TRBV5-6 with TRBJ2-3, with 13 positions matching TRBD2. Germline V gene lookup returns CDR1 SGHDT and CDR2 YYEEEE. Germline trimming cut 4 bases from V and 3 bases from J; bases unmatched to any gene: 5. There are 16 residues in the CDR3. The DNA of the CDR3 is TGTGCCAGCAGCACACTAGCGGGAGGGCTGACAGATACGCAGTATTTT. Its translation: CASSTLAGGLTDTQYF.

The chain links TRBV18 to TRBJ1-2; TRBD1 matches 7 bases. The germline V gene encodes CDR1 KGHSH and CDR2 LQKENI. Trimming at V came to 4 bases and at J to 3 bases, leaving 8 bases not matched to a gene. This CDR3 region has 15 residues. CDR3 DNA sequence: TGTGCCAGCTCACGTCGGGGCCAGGGGGACTATGGCTACACCTTC. Residues: CASSRRGQGDYGYTF.

This clone was seen a handful of times. V usage is TRBV28 and J usage is TRBJ2-3, with TRBD1 matching over 7 bases. This CDR3 spans 16 amino acids. V dropped 5 bases and J dropped 3; count of bases not matched to a gene: 11. From germline, CDR1 is MDHEN and CDR2 SYDVKM. The DNA of the CDR3 is TGTGCCAGCAGTCCTACCACAGGGGTTGGGACAGATACGCAGTATTTT. Amino acids: CASSPTTGVGTDTQYF. Supplemented by reference TRBV28 and TRBJ2-3, the full variable domain reads DVKVTQSSRYLVKRTGEKVFLECVQDMDHENMFWYRQDPGLGLRLIYFSYDVKMKEKGDIPEGYSVSREKKERFSLILESASTNQTSMYLCASSPTTGVGTDTQYFGPGTRLTVL.

This clone was observed a single time. CDR3 nucleotide sequence: TGTGCCAGCAGTCGGCAGGGGGCCGGCACAGATACGCAGTATTTT. It specifies CASSRQGAGTDTQYF. The chain combines TRBV6-4 with TRBJ2-3; 8 bases fit TRBD1. The length of the CDR3 is 15 residues. V lost 5 bases and J lost 1; bases outside the gene matches: 5. Germline CDR1 reads MRHNA; CDR2 reads SNTAGT.

This clone appeared a few times. The rearrangement links TRBV5-5 to TRBJ2-5; 13 nucleotides align to TRBD2. V dropped 5 bases and J dropped 5; count of bases not matched to a gene: 9. Germline CDR1 is SGHKS and CDR2 is YYEKEE (reference sequence). CDR3 length: 16 amino acids. The CDR3 DNA reads TGTGCCAGCAGACCCGGACTAGCGGGAGTGGGTGAGACCCAGTACTTC. Protein product: CASRPGLAGVGETQYF. The entire variable domain, with the rest obtained from reference TRBV5-5 and TRBJ2-5, is as follows: DAGVTQSPTHLIKTRGQQVTLRCSPISGHKSVSWYQQVLGQGPQFIFQYYEKEERGRGNFPDRFSARQFPNYSSELNVNALLLGDSALYLCASRPGLAGVGETQYFGPGTRLLVL.

This clone appeared a single time. The chain uses TRBV18 and TRBJ2-3, with D perhaps TRBD1 (6 bases). The CDR3 loop spans 14 amino acids. V lost 3 bases and J 4 bases, leaving 11 bases between the germline ends. The V gene's germline CDR1 is KGHSH and CDR2 LQKENI. The CDR3 reads CASSPDRIADTQYF. Here the CDR3 DNA reads TGTGCCAGCTCACCCGACAGGATCGCAGATACGCAGTATTTT. Filled out from reference TRBV18 and TRBJ2-3, the complete variable domain reads NAGVMQNPRHLVRRRGQEARLRCSPMKGHSHVYWYRQLPEEGLKFMVYLQKENIIDESGMPKERFSAEFPKEGPSILRIQQVVRGDSAAYFCASSPDRIADTQYFGPGTRLTVL.

V gene TRBV29-1 combines with J gene TRBJ1-1; maybe TRBD1 (5 bases). V was clipped by 5 bases and J by 0 bases, with 16 bases between them. The CDR3 spans 15 residues. Looked up from germline, CDR1 is SQVTM and CDR2 is ANQGSEA. The DNA of the CDR3 is TGCAGCGTTAGAGTAACCGGACAAATGAACACTGAAGCTTTCTTT. It is translated as CSVRVTGQMNTEAFF.

The rearrangement uses TRBV20-1 and TRBJ2-4; tentative D call: TRBD2 (6 bases). This CDR3 contains 11 residues. Germline CDR1 and CDR2: DFQATT and SNEGSKA (reference sequence). V was shortened by 3 bases and J by 8 bases, with 8 bases between the two germline ends. The CDR3 nucleotides read TGCAGTGCTAGCGGAGGGGACATTCAGTACTTC. This encodes CSASGGDIQYF.

The genes are TRBV2 and TRBJ2-5; TRBD2 might be the D (5 bases). Germline CDR1 is SNHLY and CDR2 is FYNNEI. The CDR3 totals 14 residues. V was cut by 6 bases and J by 2 bases, with 13 bases left in between. CDR3 sequence (DNA): TGTGCCAGCAGCAATACGGAGGCACAAGAGACCCAGTACTTC. Its protein is CASSNTEAQETQYF.

This chain joins TRBV30 and TRBJ1-2; 8 nucleotides align to TRBD1. Looked up from germline, CDR1 is GTSNPN and CDR2 is SVGIG (reference sequence). The ends lost 3 bases at V and 8 bases at J; junction bases unmatched: 11. This CDR3 has 14 residues. CDR3 in DNA: TGTGCCTGGAGCTCAGGACAGGGAGAGAGCGGCTACACCTTC. Translating gives CAWSSGQGESGYTF. The full variable domain, in which reference TRBV30 and TRBJ1-2 provide the parts outside the CDR3, is SQTIHQWPATLVQPVGSPLSLECTVEGTSNPNLYWYRQAAGRGLQLLFYSVGIGQISSEVPQNLSASRPQDRQFILSSKKLLLSDSGFYLCAWSSGQGESGYTFGSGTRLTVV.

This sequence joins TRBV18 and TRBJ2-7, with D tentatively TRBD2 (6 bases). This CDR3 is 15 amino acids long. Trimming stripped 3 bases from V and 2 bases from J, with 14 bases between. CDR1 and CDR2 (germline): KGHSH, LQKENI. DNA for the CDR3: TGTGCCAGCTCACCCGCGAGCGGAGGGACCTACGAGCAGTACTTC. This encodes CASSPASGGTYEQYF. Variable domain in full (rest from reference TRBV18 and TRBJ2-7): NAGVMQNPRHLVRRRGQEARLRCSPMKGHSHVYWYRQLPEEGLKFMVYLQKENIIDESGMPKERFSAEFPKEGPSILRIQQVVRGDSAAYFCASSPASGGTYEQYFGPGTRLTVT.

This rearrangement joins TRBV7-9 to TRBJ2-5; 12 positions match TRBD1. This CDR3 contains 17 residues. J was trimmed by 2 bases and V by 5 bases; bases with no gene match: 9. Germline V lookup: CDR1 SEHNR, CDR2 FQNEAQ (reference sequence). The DNA for the CDR3 is TGTGCCAGCAGCAACCGGGACAGGGGGCTTGGGCAAGAGACCCAGTACTTC. Translation: CASSNRDRGLGQETQYF.

The chain has TRBV2 and TRBJ2-3, with 10 bases lining up with TRBD2. Per the germline V gene, CDR1 is SNHLY and CDR2 is FYNNEI. The CDR3 sequence is 15 residues long. Losses at the gene ends were 3 bases for V and 7 bases for J; bases not matched to a gene: 7. The CDR3 nucleotides read TGTGCCAGCAGTGAGTCCCCTAGCGGGAGACATACGCAGTATTTT. Its translation: CASSESPSGRHTQYF. The full variable domain, rest sourced from reference TRBV2 and TRBJ2-3, is EPEVTQTPSHQVTQMGQEVILRCVPISNHLYFYWYRQILGQKVEFLVSFYNNEISEKSEIFDDQFSVERPDGSNFTLKIRSTKLEDSAMYFCASSESPSGRHTQYFGPGTRLTVL.

The rearrangement uses TRBV29-1 and TRBJ1-2; D unresolved. V was shortened by 8 bases and J by 3 bases, with 13 bases between the two germline ends. The CDR3 is 12 residues long. The germline V gene encodes CDR1 SQVTM and CDR2 ANQGSEA. The DNA of the CDR3 is TGCAGCCTCCGGGATCCCGACTATGGCTACACCTTC. It codes for CSLRDPDYGYTF.